A single T cell receptor (beta chain) is shown here with its context. The specificity of this receptor is unknown. No base quality information exists; no much larger clone differs at one position. Instead of sorted cells or RNA, genomic DNA extracted from peripheral blood served as the source for amplifying TCR beta rearrangements. Multiplex touch-down PCR with a mixed TRB-A/B primer pool was used to amplify rearranged TRB sequences covering the V, D and J segments. Illumina adapters and sample indices were attached to the amplicons in two consecutive PCR reactions using Phusion HS II polymerase. The amplicons were purified from gel with the NucleoSpin Gel and PCR Clean-up kit and then assessed with Qubit and an Agilent 2100 Bioanalyzer. Libraries were sequenced on an Illumina MiSeq using 600-cycle, single-indexed, paired-end runs. Turning to the authors' computational methods: MiXCR versions 2.12 and 3.0.5 were used to process the TRB sequences. A clone was defined as each unique CDR3 nucleotide sequence, and only productive sequences supported by at least two reads were kept. The repertoire metrics were Shannon diversity, evenness, clonality (defined as one minus evenness), and alpha-parameterized diversity profiles covering alpha 0 to 5. Generation probabilities of clones in paired pre- and post-chemotherapy samples were computed with the IGoR algorithm. TCRdb cleaned the public reads at Q25 with fastp, built clones with MiXCR and kept in-frame beta chains. Rows are combined by CDR3 protein, so each entry shows the most common genes and DNA. The V and J calls and clone size are TCRdb's, not the authors'. The sample has about 2,900 distinct CDR3 sequences on record, 20% to 25% of them singletons. Approximately 10% of the sample lies in the top ten.

The data derive from a study of T cell repertoires in aging, cancer and after chemotherapy (dated by TCRdb to 2018 to 2020). Regarding the research as a whole: Donors were distributed across six age groups ranging from 30 or younger to 70 or older, with at least three individuals included per group. In total, the full dataset held about 8.8 million TCR reads. A cohort of about 220 cancer patients (approximately 90 with hematological and approximately 120 with solid cancers) was assembled, and 95 to 100 healthy donors were included as a reference group. To look at immunoaging and at how T cells reconstitute after chemotherapy, the study profiled TCR beta repertoires in peripheral blood from both healthy donors and cancer patients. In the solid tumor group, paired pre- and post-chemotherapy samples were obtained from brain tumor (glioblastoma) patients receiving temozolomide-based therapy. Study-wide findings and limitations: In healthy donors, the decline in TCR diversity with age was mainly due to loss of richness, whereas in cancer patients loss of evenness also played a role. The authors noted that the repertoire data do not allow conclusions about immunological memory after chemotherapy. In both cancer cohorts, the median generation probability rose over the chemotherapy interval, which suggests that the repertoire was reconstituted through rebound thymic output. Untreated patients with hematological or solid cancers showed significantly lower blood TCR diversity and higher clonality than age-matched healthy donors.

The receptor was derived from a human donor with a solid tumor. The sample taken for sequencing was blood.

At the DNA level, the sequence is TGTGCCAGCAGCCCGGGACAGCAAACCGGGGAGCTGTTTTTT. It translates to CASSPGQQTGELFF. The chain links TRBV11-2 with TRBJ2-2, with 7 middle bases fitting TRBD1. Based on the germline V gene, the CDR1 and CDR2 sequences are SGHAT and FQNNGV. The germline V end is reduced by 5 bases and the J end by 5 bases; junction bases left unmatched: 5. From cysteine to phenylalanine, the CDR3 is 14 amino acids long. Of all the DNA, just the CDR3 is kept, 42 bases in frame from base 1.